This TCR beta chain was found in a study of T cell repertoires in cytomegalovirus infection. Study details: Well-studied HLA-B-restricted epitopes and recently identified HLA-C-restricted epitopes of CMV were both used in the study. Indicated by public TCR beta signatures were CMV infection and matching HLA type.

In TCRdb, the reads were re-called with MiXCR into one record per CDR3 protein. There are a few hundred thousand distinct CDR3 sequences in the sample; roughly 42% occur only once, and about two fifths lies in the top ten. For this clonotype: Its antigen remains unknown.

After removal of 6 bases from V and 10 bases from J, the junction contained 11 bases not matched to a gene. Per germline, CDR1 SGHTA and CDR2 FQGNSA. This CDR3 spans 15 amino acids. The TCR was taken from a human donor in good health (CMV status not recorded). Some clones in this sample may be carry-over from other donors' samples. The rearrangement uses TRBV7-2 and TRBJ2-1; 11 bases match TRBD2. Specimen: cultured PBMCs, collected from culture after CMV antigen stimulation. The CDR3 is CASSYVAGGPPEQFF. The CDR3 DNA sequence: TGTGCCAGCAGTTACGTAGCGGGAGGGCCCCCGGAGCAGTTCTTC.